This T cell receptor beta chain comes out of a study of blood T cell repertoires in COVID-19. This clone was observed a single time. The CDR3 has 13 amino acids. The germline gives CDR1 MNHNS, CDR2 SASEGT. The ends were cut back, 3 bases at V and 7 bases at J, with 12 bases in the middle. The assay was immunoSEQ multiplex PCR, and TCRdb's table has in-frame clones only and misses some. The sample has 300,000 to 400,000 clones; around 85% are singletons. The chain is built from TRBV6-1 and TRBJ1-2; D gene uncertain. This TCR came from a woman aged 40 to 50 with acute COVID-19. Sequencing was done on a sample of PBMCs or T cells enriched from blood (not recorded which). CDR3 DNA sequence: TGTGCCAGCAGTGAGAGGGATTTTAGTGGCTACACCTTC. This translates into CASSERDFSGYTF.